This TCR beta chain was obtained from a study of lymphopenia after photon versus proton radiotherapy. Study results and limitations: Relative stability marked proton patients; photon patients lost diversity and naive cells. Authors raise, but do not show, better survival with proton therapy. Larger post-nadir TCR diversity loss correlated inversely with survival in deceased patients.

The CDR3 runs to 15 residues. V lost 3 bases and J lost 3, with 16 bases in between. Profiling relied on immunoSEQ multiplex PCR, and the TCRdb table lists in-frame clones only, not all of them. The data hold almost 25,000 clones, with roughly 85% observed a single time. About this clone itself: Its antigen is unknown.

The gene calls are TRBV5-3 and TRBJ2-7; D is undetermined. TRBV5-3 is designated an ORF whose function remains uncertain. The TCR originated in a woman in her 70s with pancreatic cancer. Sequenced here: peripheral blood, sampled from a patient treated with proton-based radiotherapy. This chain's CDR3 is CARSWVEDPCYEQYF. The CDR3 DNA reads TGTGCCAGAAGCTGGGTTGAGGATCCATGCTACGAGCAGTACTTC.